Here is one T cell receptor (beta chain) with its context. Its antigen is as yet unknown. The data were obtained in a study of OX40 agonist ivuxolimab in advanced cancers. About the study: Patient treatment consisted of intravenous ivuxolimab administration every 2 weeks at 0.01 to 10 mg/kg.

Per germline, CDR1 SGDLS and CDR2 YYNGEE. V was cut by 4 bases and J by 7 bases, with 20 bases left in between. This CDR3 is 15 amino acids long. The study, taken as a whole, reports: Clonal expansion from baseline to week 6 occurred in both CD4+ and CD8+ T cells. Low normalized T-cell clonal expansion was also seen in some nonresponders.

Clones were sequenced by immunoSEQ multiplex PCR, and TCRdb holds only the in-frame ones, with some missing. The table includes tens of thousands of clones, approximately 90% detected once. This sequence was found in an adult with an advanced solid tumor such as melanoma, head and neck, liver or kidney cancer. The V and J genes are TRBV9 and TRBJ1-1; tentatively, D is TRBD1 (6 bases). Sequenced here: CD4+ or CD8+ T cells sorted from blood, sampled in a trial of the OX40 agonist ivuxolimab. CDR3 in amino acids: CASSPTQGGKVEAFF. In DNA form, the CDR3 reads TGTGCCAGCAGCCCAACACAGGGTGGGAAGGTTGAAGCTTTCTTT.